These T cell receptor beta chains were read from a single sample in a study of blood T cell repertoires in COVID-19. Clones were read by immunoSEQ multiplex PCR, and TCRdb kept only the in-frame ones, dropping some. This repertoire shows about 290,000 clones, nearly 90% found once; its top ten account for around 10%. The sequenced material came from peripheral blood. The source is a woman in her twenties or thirties with COVID-19, enrolled during active disease. The CDR3 runs from the conserved cysteine through the conserved F or W. Each record gives: V gene, J gene, D gene, clone size, CDR3 protein, CDR3 DNA. A D gene is named only where the DNA matches it firmly. Rows give clone size only sometimes, using once, few, many, or a class for an expanded clone.

v_call: TRBV5-4
j_call: TRBJ2-7
d_call: TRBD2
clone_size: NA
cdr3_aa: CASSSYSGGAPYEQYF
cdr3_nt: TGTGCCAGCAGCTCCTATAGCGGGGGGGCCCCCTACGAGCAGTACTTC

v_call: TRBV6-6
j_call: TRBJ2-5
d_call: NA
clone_size: once
cdr3_aa: CASSRTAAIGGKETQYF
cdr3_nt: TGTGCCAGCAGTCGAACCGCGGCGATCGGGGGAAAAGAGACCCAGTACTTC

v_call: TRBV4-1
j_call: TRBJ2-5
d_call: TRBD1
clone_size: NA
cdr3_aa: CASSQEQGAGETQYF
cdr3_nt: TGCGCCAGCAGCCAAGAACAGGGGGCGGGAGAGACCCAGTACTTC

v_call: TRBV11-2
j_call: TRBJ2-7
d_call: NA
clone_size: NA
cdr3_aa: CASSLAQEQYF
cdr3_nt: TGTGCCAGCAGCTTAGCACAGGAGCAGTACTTC

v_call: TRBV12-3/TRBV12-4
j_call: TRBJ2-1
d_call: NA
clone_size: NA
cdr3_aa: CASSLFVAEQFF
cdr3_nt: TGTGCCAGCAGTTTATTCGTGGCTGAGCAGTTCTTC

v_call: TRBV5-1
j_call: TRBJ2-3
d_call: NA
clone_size: NA
cdr3_aa: CASSSGGDGTDTQYF
cdr3_nt: TGCGCCAGCAGCTCCGGAGGGGATGGGACAGATACGCAGTATTTT

v_call: TRBV7-8
j_call: TRBJ1-5
d_call: TRBD1
clone_size: NA
cdr3_aa: CASSPDRGDFQPQHF
cdr3_nt: TGTGCCAGCAGTCCGGACAGGGGGGATTTTCAGCCCCAGCATTTT

v_call: TRBV4-1
j_call: TRBJ1-2
d_call: NA
clone_size: few
cdr3_aa: CASSQDILGGYGYTF
cdr3_nt: TGCGCCAGCAGCCAAGATATCTTAGGGGGTTATGGCTACACCTTC

v_call: TRBV11-2
j_call: TRBJ2-5
d_call: NA
clone_size: NA
cdr3_aa: CASSLVEVRETQYF
cdr3_nt: TGTGCCAGCAGCTTAGTGGAGGTTCGAGAGACCCAGTACTTC

v_call: TRBV2
j_call: TRBJ1-1
d_call: NA
clone_size: NA
cdr3_aa: CAIAGLVLLMNTEAFF
cdr3_nt: TGTGCCATCGCGGGGTTGGTCTTACTTATGAACACTGAAGCTTTCTTT

v_call: TRBV4-1
j_call: TRBJ1-6
d_call: TRBD1
clone_size: NA
cdr3_aa: CASSRTGDSPLHF
cdr3_nt: TGCGCCAGCAGCAGAACAGGGGATTCACCCCTCCACTTT

v_call: TRBV19
j_call: TRBJ1-2
d_call: NA
clone_size: NA
cdr3_aa: CASRAPYGVLGGYTF
cdr3_nt: TGTGCCAGTAGGGCCCCGTACGGGGTTTTAGGGGGCTACACCTTC

v_call: TRBV6-6
j_call: TRBJ1-2
d_call: TRBD1
clone_size: NA
cdr3_aa: CASGTTGGGDYGYTF
cdr3_nt: TGTGCCAGCGGAACGACAGGGGGCGGAGACTATGGCTACACCTTC

v_call: TRBV2
j_call: TRBJ1-5
d_call: NA
clone_size: NA
cdr3_aa: CASSLATGSNQPQHF
cdr3_nt: TGTGCCAGCAGCTTAGCCACAGGTTCCAATCAGCCCCAGCATTTT